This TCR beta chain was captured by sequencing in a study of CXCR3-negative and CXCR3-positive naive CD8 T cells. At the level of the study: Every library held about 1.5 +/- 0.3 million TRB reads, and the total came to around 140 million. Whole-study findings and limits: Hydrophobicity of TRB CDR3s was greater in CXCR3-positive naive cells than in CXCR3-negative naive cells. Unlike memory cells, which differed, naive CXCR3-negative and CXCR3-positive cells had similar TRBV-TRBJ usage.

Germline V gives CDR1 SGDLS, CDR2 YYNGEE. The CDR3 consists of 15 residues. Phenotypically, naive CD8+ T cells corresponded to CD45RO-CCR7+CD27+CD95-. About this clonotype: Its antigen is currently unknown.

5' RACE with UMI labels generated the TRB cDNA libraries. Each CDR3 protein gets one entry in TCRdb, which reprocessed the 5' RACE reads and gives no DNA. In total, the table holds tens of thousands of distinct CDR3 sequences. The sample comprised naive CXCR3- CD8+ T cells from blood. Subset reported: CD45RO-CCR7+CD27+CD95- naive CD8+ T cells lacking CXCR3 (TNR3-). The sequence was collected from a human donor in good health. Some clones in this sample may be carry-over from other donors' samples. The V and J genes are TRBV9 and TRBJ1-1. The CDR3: CASSPGGFGGTEAFF.